This T cell receptor (beta chain) was identified during a study of T-cell memory formation after mild COVID-19. As for the study in general: Largely donor-specific sequence clusters came from a couple of donors. Study results and limitations: A subset of responding clones appeared in pre-infection memory, suggesting cross-reactive memory joined.

With 5 bases removed from V and 4 bases from J, the gap between germline ends came to 18 bases. Germline V gives CDR1 SGHAT, CDR2 FQNNGV. The CDR3 covers 16 residues. Libraries for TCRalpha and TCRbeta carried sample barcodes and unique molecular identifiers via 5'RACE. TCRdb itself ran the 5' RACE reads through MiXCR, one entry per CDR3 protein. The sample gives hundreds of thousands of distinct CDR3 sequences, approximately 20% of which show up once; 8.4% is in the top ten. Turning to this clonotype: Its specificity is unknown.

The sequencing sample was made of PBMCs or a T cell subset sorted from them (not recorded which). The clonotype originates from an adult woman who had mild COVID-19 (a few samples of this study predate the infection). Cell type and time point are not known. The chain carries TRBV11-2 and TRBJ2-4; no reliable D call. CDR3 in amino acids: CASSPVVGCPKNIQYF. CDR3 coding DNA: TGTGCCAGCAGCCCAGTCGTCGGGTGTCCAAAAAACATTCAGTACTTC.